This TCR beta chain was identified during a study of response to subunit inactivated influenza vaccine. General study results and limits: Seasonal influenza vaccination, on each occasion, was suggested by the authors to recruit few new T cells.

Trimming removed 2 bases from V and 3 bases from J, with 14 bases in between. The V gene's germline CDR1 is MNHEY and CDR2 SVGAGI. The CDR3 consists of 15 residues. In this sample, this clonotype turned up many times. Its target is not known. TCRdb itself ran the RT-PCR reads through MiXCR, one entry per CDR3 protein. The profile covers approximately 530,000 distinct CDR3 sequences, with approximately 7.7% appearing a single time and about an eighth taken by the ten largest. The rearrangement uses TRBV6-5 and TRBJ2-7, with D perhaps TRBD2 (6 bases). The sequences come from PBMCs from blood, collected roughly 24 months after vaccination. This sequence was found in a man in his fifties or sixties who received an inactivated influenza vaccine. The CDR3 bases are TGTGCCAGCAGTTACAGGCCCCGGGGGTTCTACGAGCAGTACTTC. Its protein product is CASSYRPRGFYEQYF.